This T cell receptor (beta chain) comes out of a study of neurological immune-mediated disorders. Trimming removed 4 bases at V and 6 bases at J, with 7 bases between. The CDR3 is 10 amino acids. CDR1 and CDR2 (germline): SQVTM, ANQGSEA. TCRdb re-analysed the 5' RACE reads in MiXCR, keeping a single row per CDR3 protein. This sample has around 35,000 distinct CDR3 sequences; more than 1.3% occur once, and the top ten carry about 9%. In this sample, this clonotype turned up many times. The chain employs TRBV29-1 and TRBJ2-7, with D unclear. The sample consisted of PBMCs. The TCR was taken from a woman aged 25 to 39 with multiple sclerosis. CDR3 loop: CSVADVEQYF. The DNA for the CDR3 is TGCAGCGTTGCCGACGTCGAGCAGTACTTC.